The 10 T cell receptor beta chains below all came from one sample that was sequenced in a study of T cell repertoires in cytomegalovirus infection. TCRdb fed the reads into MiXCR, producing one record per CDR3 protein. Of around 570,000 distinct CDR3 sequences in the sample, almost 40% were seen once. No antigen is known for these receptors. The source material was cultured PBMCs, sampled from culture after CMV antigen stimulation. Receptors originate from a human donor in good health (CMV status not recorded). Some clones in this sample may be carry-over from other donors' samples.

The rearrangement joins TRBV28 to TRBJ1-2; D is unclear. Germline V gene sequence: CDR1 MDHEN, CDR2 SYDVKM. The CDR3 has 13 amino acids. The V gene lost 2 bases and the J gene lost 5 bases, with 9 bases spanning the gap. For the CDR3, the DNA is TGTGCCAGCAGTTTAACGGAGGGATATGGCTACACCTTC. It specifies CASSLTEGYGYTF.

V is TRBV6-2 or TRBV6-3 and J is TRBJ1-1; unclear D gene. Germline values: CDR1 MNHEY, CDR2 SVGEGT. With 5 bases removed from V and 3 bases from J, the gap between germline ends came to 10 bases. The CDR3 length is 13 residues. CDR3 protein: CASSTATDTEAFF. CDR3 in DNA: TGTGCCAGCAGTACTGCTACGGACACTGAAGCTTTCTTT.

This chain uses TRBV6-1 with TRBJ1-4; TRBD1 agrees at 11 bases. This CDR3 comprises 14 residues. Trimming cost V 4 bases and J 8 bases; bases outside gene matches: 3. Germline-derived CDR1 and CDR2 are MNHNS and SASEGT. CDR3 sequence: CASSGDRGYEKLFF. In DNA, the CDR3 is TGTGCCAGCAGTGGGGACAGGGGGTACGAAAAACTGTTTTTT.

This clonotype was seen a handful of times. The chain employs TRBV7-2 and TRBJ2-1; TRBD2 matches at 16 bases. The CDR3 loop spans 21 amino acids. Losses at the gene ends were 5 bases for V and 9 bases for J; bases not matched to a gene: 22. The germline V gene has CDR1 SGHTA and CDR2 FQGNSA. This chain's CDR3 is CASSPFSRVLGLAGGRSEQFF. CDR3 coding DNA: TGTGCCAGCAGCCCATTTAGTCGGGTATTGGGACTAGCGGGGGGGCGAAGTGAGCAGTTCTTC.

This clonotype was counted only a few times. This chain joins TRBV28 and TRBJ2-3; D tentatively fits TRBD1 or TRBD2 (5 bases each). Trimming stripped 2 bases from V and 3 bases from J, with 21 bases between. Germline V gene sequence: CDR1 MDHEN, CDR2 SYDVKM. The CDR3 spans 18 residues. The CDR3 protein is CASSLPSTLTWGTDTQYF. The CDR3 DNA reads as TGTGCCAGCAGTTTACCCTCTACCCTGACATGGGGGACAGATACGCAGTATTTT. Full variable domain (missing parts from reference TRBV28 and TRBJ2-3): DVKVTQSSRYLVKRTGEKVFLECVQDMDHENMFWYRQDPGLGLRLIYFSYDVKMKEKGDIPEGYSVSREKKERFSLILESASTNQTSMYLCASSLPSTLTWGTDTQYFGPGTRLTVL.

The chain links TRBV19 to TRBJ1-2; D remains unclear. Germline V gene data show CDR1 as LNHDA and CDR2 as SQIVND (reference sequence). This CDR3 comprises 14 residues. V dropped 6 bases and J dropped 5 bases, with 16 bases sitting between them. CDR3 amino acids: CASSPDGSIYGYTF. CDR3 bases: TGTGCCAGTAGCCCTGACGGCTCCATATATGGCTACACCTTC.

The V call is TRBV12-3 or TRBV12-4, the J call TRBJ2-1, with 9 bases that match TRBD1. The trim removed 6 bases at V and 6 bases at J, leaving 9 bases unmatched. The CDR3 consists of 15 residues. CDR3 coding DNA: TGTGCCAGCAGCACGGGACAGGGTATTGGCAATGAGCAGTTCTTC. Residues: CASSTGQGIGNEQFF.

This clonotype turned up a few times. This chain links TRBV11-2 with TRBJ2-2, with TRBD2 identical over 7 bases. The CDR3 has 15 residues. Germline loops: CDR1 SGHAT, CDR2 FQNNGV. Trimming at V came to 5 bases and at J to 4 bases, leaving 7 bases not matched to a gene. This CDR3 is CASSLSGASTGELFF. The CDR3 DNA sequence: TGTGCCAGCAGCCTGAGCGGGGCCAGCACCGGGGAGCTGTTTTTT.

The chain carries TRBV5-3 and TRBJ2-7; either TRBD1 or TRBD2 may supply D (7 bases each). TRBV5-3 is given ORF status, its function remaining uncertain. This CDR3 region has 14 residues. The germline V and J ends were trimmed by 8 bases and 3 bases, with 18 bases remaining between them. This CDR3 reads CASSGTTGDYEQYF. The CDR3 DNA sequence: TGTGCCAGCAGCGGGACTACAGGGGACTACGAGCAGTACTTC.

This clonotype was counted only a few times. V and J are TRBV27 and TRBJ2-7; TRBD2 aligns across 14 bases. This CDR3 contains 16 residues. Germline CDR1 and CDR2: MNHEY and SMNVEV (reference sequence). The V gene end was trimmed by 7 bases and the J gene end by 7 bases; junction bases not matched to a gene: 12. The DNA of the CDR3 is TGTGCCAGCACCCAACTAGGGACTAGCGGGAGTCGGGAGCAGTACTTC. Its translation is CASTQLGTSGSREQYF.